A single sample gave rise to the 5 T cell receptor beta chains below, sequenced in a study of blood T cell repertoires in COVID-19. TCRdb's copy holds only in-frame clones and misses some; the assay was immunoSEQ multiplex PCR. The profile shows around 63,000 clones, 84% of them singletons. Sequencing was carried out using peripheral blood. All receptors derive from a man between 60 and 75 years old with COVID-19, enrolled during active disease.

This clone was observed a handful of times. J is TRBJ1-2 and V is TRBV9; TRBD1 is a possible D gene (5 bases). The germline V and J ends were trimmed by 4 bases and 0 bases, with 7 bases remaining between them. Germline-derived CDR1 and CDR2 are SGDLS and YYNGEE. CDR3 size: 13 residues. DNA of the CDR3: TGTGCCAGCAGCCAAGGGGCTAACTATGGCTACACCTTC. Translation: CASSQGANYGYTF.

V usage is TRBV5-4 and J usage is TRBJ1-3; 7 bases agree with TRBD1. CDR3 size: 14 residues. The germline V gene encodes CDR1 SGHNT and CDR2 YYREEE (reference sequence). V shed 2 bases, J shed 4 bases, and the junction held 3 bases outside the gene matches. This CDR3 is CASSLKGAGNTIYF. Here the CDR3 DNA reads TGTGCCAGCAGCTTAAAGGGGGCGGGAAACACCATATATTTT.

This clone was picked up one time. The rearrangement links TRBV18 to TRBJ1-5; D gene ambiguous. The ends were cut back, 2 bases at V and 0 bases at J, with 14 bases in the middle. Looked up from germline, CDR1 is KGHSH and CDR2 is LQKENI. The CDR3 is made up of 17 amino acids. CDR3 region: CASSPEVAVHSNQPQHF. Here the CDR3 DNA reads TGTGCCAGCTCACCAGAGGTGGCCGTTCATAGCAATCAGCCCCAGCATTTT. The full variable domain, with the rest looked up from reference TRBV18 and TRBJ1-5, is NAGVMQNPRHLVRRRGQEARLRCSPMKGHSHVYWYRQLPEEGLKFMVYLQKENIIDESGMPKERFSAEFPKEGPSILRIQQVVRGDSAAYFCASSPEVAVHSNQPQHFGDGTRLSIL.

The chain uses TRBV18 and TRBJ1-3; tentatively, D is TRBD1 (5 bases). The V and J ends lost 4 bases and 0 bases respectively, with 10 bases between them. The CDR3 length is 15 residues. Per the germline V gene, CDR1 is KGHSH and CDR2 is LQKENI. This CDR3 is CASSRTGYSGNTIYF. The CDR3 DNA reads as TGTGCCAGCTCACGAACAGGCTACTCTGGAAACACCATATATTTT.

This sequence joins TRBV7-3 and TRBJ2-7; possible D gene TRBD2, 6 bases. The CDR3 is 16 amino acids. The germline CDR1 and CDR2 sequences are SGHTA and FQGTGA. Between the trimmed V and J ends, which lost 2 bases and 6 bases, there was a span of 20 bases. The DNA for the CDR3 is TGTGCCAGCAGCTTACCCGCCTCTGCGACTAGAATCGAGCAGTACTTC. The encoded protein is CASSLPASATRIEQYF.